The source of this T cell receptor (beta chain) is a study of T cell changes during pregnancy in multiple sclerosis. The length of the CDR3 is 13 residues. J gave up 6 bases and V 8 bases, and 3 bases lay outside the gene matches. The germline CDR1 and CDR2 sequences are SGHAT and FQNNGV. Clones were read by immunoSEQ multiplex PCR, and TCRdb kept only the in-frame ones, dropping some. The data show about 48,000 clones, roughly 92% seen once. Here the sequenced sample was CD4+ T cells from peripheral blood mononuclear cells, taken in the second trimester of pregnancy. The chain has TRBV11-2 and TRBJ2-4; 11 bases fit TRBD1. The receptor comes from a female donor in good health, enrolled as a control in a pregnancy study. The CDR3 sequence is CASGTGGANIQYF. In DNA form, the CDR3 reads TGTGCCAGCGGGACAGGGGGGGCAAACATTCAGTACTTC.